Listed below are T cell receptor beta chains from one sample, sequenced in a study of Graves' ophthalmopathy and Graves' hyperthyroidism. TCRdb re-derived calls from the multiplex PCR reads in MiXCR, one entry per CDR3 protein. This table has about 410,000 distinct CDR3 sequences, about 16% appearing once. Sequencing was carried out using peripheral blood. Receptors originate from a woman between 18 and 29 years old with Graves' ophthalmopathy. Each CDR3 is given with its conserved first and last residue. Fields, in order: V gene, J gene, CDR3 protein.

V gene: TRBV18; J gene: TRBJ2-4; CDR3 protein: CASSPRGRDGAKNIQYF
V gene: TRBV4-3; J gene: TRBJ1-1; CDR3 protein: CASSQGIGRSAEAFF
V gene: TRBV7-2; J gene: TRBJ2-7; CDR3 protein: CASSLKAGGAHEQYF
V gene: TRBV28; J gene: TRBJ2-7; CDR3 protein: CASSSGARGTRSSYEQYF
V gene: TRBV5-1; J gene: TRBJ2-7; CDR3 protein: CASSPSPGGQPYEQYF
V gene: TRBV28; J gene: TRBJ2-4; CDR3 protein: CASSPPPGKNIQYF
V gene: TRBV4-3; J gene: TRBJ1-6; CDR3 protein: CASSQYQTGALNSPLHF
V gene: TRBV6-5; J gene: TRBJ2-7; CDR3 protein: CASISNYEQYF
V gene: TRBV20-1; J gene: TRBJ1-6; CDR3 protein: CSARDGGGSYNSPLHF
V gene: TRBV25-1; J gene: TRBJ2-7; CDR3 protein: CASSEFSQTSGRYEQYF
V gene: TRBV7-2; J gene: TRBJ1-2; CDR3 protein: CASSLQGSGYGYTF
V gene: TRBV7-2; J gene: TRBJ2-7; CDR3 protein: CASSLIRGNYEQYF
V gene: TRBV19; J gene: TRBJ1-1; CDR3 protein: CASRRPGGYTEAFF
V gene: TRBV11-2; J gene: TRBJ1-1; CDR3 protein: CASSLVGGSEAFF
V gene: TRBV19; J gene: TRBJ2-2; CDR3 protein: CAAGLDSSGELFF
V gene: TRBV6-2/TRBV6-3; J gene: TRBJ1-5; CDR3 protein: CASSYSPGPVGQPQHF
V gene: TRBV4-3; J gene: TRBJ2-7; CDR3 protein: CASSPPRAGAYEQYF
V gene: TRBV29-1; J gene: TRBJ2-7; CDR3 protein: CSVLSGQRYEQYF
V gene: TRBV6-1; J gene: TRBJ1-1; CDR3 protein: CASNKGIGTEAFF
V gene: TRBV29-1; J gene: TRBJ1-1; CDR3 protein: CSVRVNTEAFF
V gene: TRBV3-1; J gene: TRBJ1-2; CDR3 protein: CASSQEDGGRNYGYTF
V gene: TRBV25-1; J gene: TRBJ2-7; CDR3 protein: CPRENRLSRNYEQYF
V gene: TRBV6-2/TRBV6-3; J gene: TRBJ2-7; CDR3 protein: CASTRVVGLAIHEQYF
V gene: TRBV5-1; J gene: TRBJ2-2; CDR3 protein: CASSLALSTGELFF
V gene: TRBV6-5; J gene: TRBJ1-5; CDR3 protein: CASSINRGRDQPQHF
V gene: TRBV20-1; J gene: TRBJ2-7; CDR3 protein: CSATWGGTYEQYF
V gene: TRBV12-3/TRBV12-4; J gene: TRBJ2-5; CDR3 protein: CASSLPYRGQVETQYF
V gene: TRBV6-5; J gene: TRBJ1-1; CDR3 protein: CASSYIAGMNTEAFF
V gene: TRBV6-5; J gene: TRBJ1-5; CDR3 protein: CASSYPTGGVQPQHF
V gene: TRBV12-3/TRBV12-4; J gene: TRBJ1-2; CDR3 protein: CASSSPGRGTGVDGYTF
V gene: TRBV2; J gene: TRBJ2-7; CDR3 protein: CASSGLAASYEQYF
V gene: TRBV27; J gene: TRBJ2-5; CDR3 protein: CASSIRTEETQYF
V gene: TRBV12-3/TRBV12-4; J gene: TRBJ2-5; CDR3 protein: CASSSNRVAQYF
V gene: TRBV6-1; J gene: TRBJ1-6; CDR3 protein: CASSVVGTGIYSPLHF
V gene: TRBV25-1; J gene: TRBJ1-6; CDR3 protein: CASSERGTSPLHF
V gene: TRBV6-2/TRBV6-3; J gene: TRBJ2-7; CDR3 protein: CASSMDPNRGEQYF
V gene: TRBV9; J gene: TRBJ1-2; CDR3 protein: CASSPLDNALYGYTF
V gene: TRBV6-2/TRBV6-3; J gene: TRBJ2-5; CDR3 protein: CASSYSRGGTKETQYF
V gene: TRBV6-2/TRBV6-3; J gene: TRBJ2-2; CDR3 protein: CASSGLAPGELFF
V gene: TRBV6-2/TRBV6-3; J gene: TRBJ2-2; CDR3 protein: CASRPGGQGGELFF